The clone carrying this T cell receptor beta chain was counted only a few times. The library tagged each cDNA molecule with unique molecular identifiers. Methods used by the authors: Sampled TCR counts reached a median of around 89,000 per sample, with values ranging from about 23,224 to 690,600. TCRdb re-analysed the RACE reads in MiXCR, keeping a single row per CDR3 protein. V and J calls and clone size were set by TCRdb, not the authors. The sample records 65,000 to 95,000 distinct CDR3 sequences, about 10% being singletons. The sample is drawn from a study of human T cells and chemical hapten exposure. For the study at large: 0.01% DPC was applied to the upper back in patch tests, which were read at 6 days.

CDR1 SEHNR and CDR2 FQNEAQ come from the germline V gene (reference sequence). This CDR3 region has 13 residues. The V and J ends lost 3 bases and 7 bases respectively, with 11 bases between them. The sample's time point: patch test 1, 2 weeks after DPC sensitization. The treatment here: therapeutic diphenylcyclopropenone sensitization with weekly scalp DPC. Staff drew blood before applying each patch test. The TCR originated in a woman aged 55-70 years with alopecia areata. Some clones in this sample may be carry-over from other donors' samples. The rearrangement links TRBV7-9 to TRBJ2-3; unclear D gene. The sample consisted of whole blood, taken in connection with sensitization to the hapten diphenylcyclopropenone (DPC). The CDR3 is CASSFDASHTQYF. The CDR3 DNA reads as TGTGCCAGCAGCTTCGACGCGTCACATACGCAGTATTTT.